The rows below give T cell receptor beta chains drawn from one sample of a study of shared clonotypes between healthy human individuals. TCRdb keeps only in-frame clones here, not all; method: immunoSEQ multiplex PCR. The sample lists some 530,000 clones, 78% seen once, with approximately 12% in the top ten. The sample taken for sequencing was PBMCs. Receptors were obtained from a woman aged 40-49 years in good health. Some clones in this sample may be carry-over from other donors' samples. The CDR3 runs from the conserved cysteine through the conserved F or W. The order of the fields is clone size, D gene, J gene, V gene, CDR3 DNA, CDR3 protein. D genes are given only for firm matches. Size tells how often a clone was seen (once, few, many) or the class of an expanded clone, and some rows leave it out.

NA | NA | TRBJ2-7 | TRBV20-1 | TGCAGTGGTATCAAGGACTACGAGCAGTACTTC | CSGIKDYEQYF
NA | NA | TRBJ2-5 | TRBV28 | TGTGCCAGCAGTGAGGGGCGACTAGTAGGGTCAAAGGGAGAGACCCAGTACTTC | CASSEGRLVGSKGETQYF
NA | TRBD1 | TRBJ2-5 | TRBV2 | TGTGCCAGCACCGAAGTCGGGACAGGGGGTAGAGAGACCCAGTACTTC | CASTEVGTGGRETQYF
few | NA | TRBJ1-1 | TRBV14 | TGTGCCAGCAGCCTTCAGAAAAACACTGAAGCTTTCTTT | CASSLQKNTEAFF
NA | NA | TRBJ2-5 | TRBV4-2 | TGTGCCAGCTCCACCCCCAGGGGCCAAGGGGAGACCCAGTACTTC | CASSTPRGQGETQYF
NA | NA | TRBJ2-3 | TRBV30 | TGTGCCTGGAGTGTAGGGGGTACAGATACGCAGTATTTT | CAWSVGGTDTQYF
NA | TRBD1 | TRBJ2-1 | TRBV15 | TGTGCCACCAGCAGAGCTTTACCAGGGGGTCCCAATGAGCAGTTCTTC | CATSRALPGGPNEQFF
NA | NA | TRBJ2-6 | TRBV7-3 | TGTGCCAGCAGCTTAACGGTCAACTCTGGGGCCAACGTCCTGACTTTC | CASSLTVNSGANVLTF
once | NA | TRBJ1-6 | TRBV5-6 | TGTGCCAGCAGCTTGGGAGGGCGAACAAATTCACCCCTCCACTTT | CASSLGGRTNSPLHF
NA | NA | TRBJ1-1 | TRBV5-6 | TGTGCCAGCAGCTTGGTGTGGGGTCGGACTGCCGGTGAAGCTTTCTTT | CASSLVWGRTAGEAFF
few | NA | TRBJ1-4 | TRBV18 | TGTGCCAGCTCACCACAAAACAGGGTTCGAGAAAAACTGTTTTTT | CASSPQNRVREKLFF
NA | NA | TRBJ1-4 | TRBV11-2 | TGTGCCAGCAGCTTAGCAGACAGTCTTAATGAAAAACTGTTTTTT | CASSLADSLNEKLFF
NA | NA | TRBJ2-7 | TRBV30 | TGTGCCTGGAGTAGGGCCTACGAGCAGTACTTC | CAWSRAYEQYF
NA | NA | TRBJ2-3 | TRBV7-9 | TGTGCCAGCAGCTTGGGCCAGCTAGCTCTTCACACAGATACGCAGTATTTT | CASSLGQLALHTDTQYF
NA | NA | TRBJ1-2 | TRBV2 | TGTGCCAGCTGGCTCCCACAGAGGCCCTATGGCTACACCTTC | CASWLPQRPYGYTF
NA | TRBD2 | TRBJ2-3 | TRBV2 | TGTGCCAGCATTGTACTAGCGGGGAGCACAGATACGCAGTATTTT | CASIVLAGSTDTQYF
NA | NA | TRBJ1-4 | TRBV28 | TGTGCCAGCAGTTCGCCGGGGCAGAAGAATGAAAAACTGTTTTTT | CASSSPGQKNEKLFF
NA | TRBD2 | TRBJ2-1 | TRBV30 | TGTGCCTGGAGTCCTGGACTAGCGGGAGGGCCGGATGAGCAGTTCTTC | CAWSPGLAGGPDEQFF
once | NA | TRBJ2-7 | TRBV29-1 | TGCAGCGTTACTCCAGGGGATAGGTCTCTCGAGCAGTACTTC | CSVTPGDRSLEQYF
NA | TRBD2 | TRBJ2-7 | TRBV5-4 | TGTGCCAGCAGCTTGTTAGCGGGGGCCTACGAGCAGTACTTC | CASSLLAGAYEQYF